The clone carrying this T cell receptor (beta chain) is a singleton in its sample. No antigen is known for it. The repertoire was sequenced with immunoSEQ multiplex PCR; TCRdb's copy has only in-frame clones and lacks some. This repertoire shows 150,000 to 200,000 clones, 85% to 95% found once; its top ten account for over 0.8%. This specimen comes from a study of T cell responses to AZD1222 COVID-19 vaccine. Study-wide results and limits: Spike-specific TCR repertoires showed rising breadth and depth after two AZD1222 doses. Targets within unmutated variant regions were reportedly found for nearly half of spike-specific TCRs. A mostly white British donor set with more females was recruited, and clonal diversity was possibly underestimated. At baseline, seropositivity was found in only six or seven AZD1222 recipients.

Germline loops: CDR1 SGHVS, CDR2 FQNEAQ. The ends were cut back, 1 base at V and 5 bases at J, with 8 bases in the middle. The CDR3 has 13 residues. The source is an adult in good health. The starting material was peripheral blood, obtained on day 0 of AZD1222 vaccination. V is TRBV7-8 and J is TRBJ1-1; D ambiguous. This chain's CDR3 is CASSLVVRTEAFF. CDR3 in DNA: TGTGCCAGCAGCTTAGTGGTAAGAACTGAAGCTTTCTTT.